This T cell receptor (beta chain) derives from a study of T-cell reconstitution after alpha-beta-depleted transplantation in children. Using unique molecular identifiers, the investigators prepared the TCRbeta library. Each CDR3 protein gets one entry after TCRdb re-called the PCR reads with MiXCR. This table has some 240,000 distinct CDR3 sequences, 9% to 10% appearing once. V lost 6 bases, J lost 0 bases, and 14 bases lay in between. The CDR3 extends over 16 amino acids. Germline CDR1 MNHEY, CDR2 SVGAGI. This clonotype showed up many times. This chain connects TRBV6-5 to TRBJ2-2, with D tentatively TRBD2 (6 bases). The clonotype originates from a human donor who donated a stem cell graft to a child with SCID. Sequencing was performed on PBMCs from the stem cell graft donor, taken from the stem cell graft. The CDR3 DNA is TGTGCCAGCAGGCCGAAGGGACTCCCGAACACCGGGGAGCTGTTTTTT. This translates into CASRPKGLPNTGELFF.